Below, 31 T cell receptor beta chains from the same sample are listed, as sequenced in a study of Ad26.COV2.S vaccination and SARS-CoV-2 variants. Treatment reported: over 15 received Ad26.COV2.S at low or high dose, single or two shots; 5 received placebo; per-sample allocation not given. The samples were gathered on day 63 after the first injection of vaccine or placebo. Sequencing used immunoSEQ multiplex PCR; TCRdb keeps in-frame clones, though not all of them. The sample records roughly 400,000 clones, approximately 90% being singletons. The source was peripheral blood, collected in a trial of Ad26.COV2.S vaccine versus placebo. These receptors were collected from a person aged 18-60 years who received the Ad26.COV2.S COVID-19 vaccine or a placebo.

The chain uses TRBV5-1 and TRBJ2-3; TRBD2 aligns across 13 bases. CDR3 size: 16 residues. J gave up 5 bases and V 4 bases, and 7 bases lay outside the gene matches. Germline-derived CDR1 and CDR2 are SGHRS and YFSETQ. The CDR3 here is CASSPGLAGPIDTQYF. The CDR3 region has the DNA TGCGCCAGCAGCCCGGGACTAGCGGGGCCGATAGATACGCAGTATTTT. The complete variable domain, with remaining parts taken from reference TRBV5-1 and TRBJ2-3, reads KAGVTQTPRYLIKTRGQQVTLSCSPISGHRSVSWYQQTPGQGLQFLFEYFSETQRNKGNFPGRFSGRQFSNSRSEMNVSTLELGDSALYLCASSPGLAGPIDTQYFGPGTRLTVL.

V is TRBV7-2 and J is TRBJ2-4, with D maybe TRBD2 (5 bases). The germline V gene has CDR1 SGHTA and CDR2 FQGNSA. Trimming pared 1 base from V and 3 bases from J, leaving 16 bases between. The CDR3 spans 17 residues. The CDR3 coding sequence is TGTGCCAGCAGCTTAGAACCGGGGTTTGTCGGCAAAAACATTCAGTACTTC. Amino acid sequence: CASSLEPGFVGKNIQYF.

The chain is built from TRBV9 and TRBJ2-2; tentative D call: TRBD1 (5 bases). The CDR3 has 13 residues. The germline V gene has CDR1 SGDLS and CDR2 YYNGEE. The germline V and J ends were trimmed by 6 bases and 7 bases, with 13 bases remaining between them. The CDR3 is CASKQGGVGELFF. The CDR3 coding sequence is TGTGCCAGCAAGCAGGGCGGTGTCGGGGAGCTGTTTTTT. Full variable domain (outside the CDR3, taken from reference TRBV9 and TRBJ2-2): DSGVTQTPKHLITATGQRVTLRCSPRSGDLSVYWYQQSLDQGLQFLIQYYNGEERAKGNILERFSAQQFPDLHSELNLSSLELGDSALYFCASKQGGVGELFFGEGSRLTVL.

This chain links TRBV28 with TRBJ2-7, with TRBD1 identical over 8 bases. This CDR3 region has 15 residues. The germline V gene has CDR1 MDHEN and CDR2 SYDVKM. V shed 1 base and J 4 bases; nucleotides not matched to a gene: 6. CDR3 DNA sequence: TGTGCCAGCAGTTTATTCCGGACAGGGATTTACGAGCAGTACTTC. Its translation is CASSLFRTGIYEQYF.

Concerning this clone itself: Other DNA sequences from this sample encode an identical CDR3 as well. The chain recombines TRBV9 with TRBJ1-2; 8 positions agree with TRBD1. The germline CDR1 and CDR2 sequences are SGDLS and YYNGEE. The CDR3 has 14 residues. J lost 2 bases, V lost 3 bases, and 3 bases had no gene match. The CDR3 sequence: CASSGGQGNYGYTF. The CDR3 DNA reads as TGTGCCAGCAGCGGAGGACAGGGCAACTATGGCTACACCTTC. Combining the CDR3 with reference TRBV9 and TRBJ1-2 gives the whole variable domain DSGVTQTPKHLITATGQRVTLRCSPRSGDLSVYWYQQSLDQGLQFLIQYYNGEERAKGNILERFSAQQFPDLHSELNLSSLELGDSALYFCASSGGQGNYGYTFGSGTRLTVV.

The DNA of the CDR3 is TGCGCCAGCAGCCCGGGAGGAGTGGGGAGCACAGATACGCAGTATTTT. Its translation: CASSPGGVGSTDTQYF. This sequence joins TRBV4-1 and TRBJ2-3, with 7 bases identical to TRBD2. Trimming removed 4 bases from V and 0 bases from J; junction bases left unmatched: 7. Germline loops: CDR1 MGHRA, CDR2 YSYEKL. This CDR3 is built from 16 residues.

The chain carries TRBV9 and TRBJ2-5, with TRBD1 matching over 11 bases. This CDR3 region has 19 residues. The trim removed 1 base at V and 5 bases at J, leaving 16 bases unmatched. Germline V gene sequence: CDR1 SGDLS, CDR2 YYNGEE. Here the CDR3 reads CASSVMVMPGQGALETQYF. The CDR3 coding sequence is TGTGCCAGCAGCGTAATGGTTATGCCAGGACAGGGGGCATTGGAGACCCAGTACTTC.

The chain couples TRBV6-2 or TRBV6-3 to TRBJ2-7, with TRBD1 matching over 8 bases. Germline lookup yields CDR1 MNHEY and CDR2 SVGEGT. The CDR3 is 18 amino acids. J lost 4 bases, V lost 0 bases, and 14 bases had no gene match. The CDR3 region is CASSYSRLGRDRLYEQYF. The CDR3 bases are TGTGCCAGCAGTTACTCGAGATTAGGACGGGACAGGCTGTACGAGCAGTACTTC.

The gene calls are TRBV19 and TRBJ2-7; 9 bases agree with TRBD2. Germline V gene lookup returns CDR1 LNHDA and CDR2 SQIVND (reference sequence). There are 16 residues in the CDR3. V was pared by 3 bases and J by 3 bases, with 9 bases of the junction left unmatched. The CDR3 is CASSMRGTSGRYEQYF. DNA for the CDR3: TGTGCCAGTAGTATGCGGGGAACTAGCGGGCGCTACGAGCAGTACTTC.

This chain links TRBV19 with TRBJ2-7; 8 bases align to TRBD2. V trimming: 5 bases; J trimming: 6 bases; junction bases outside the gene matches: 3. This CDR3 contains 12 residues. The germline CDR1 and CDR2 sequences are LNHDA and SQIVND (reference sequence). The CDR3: CASSSSGFEQYF. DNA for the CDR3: TGTGCCAGTAGTTCTAGCGGGTTCGAGCAGTACTTC.

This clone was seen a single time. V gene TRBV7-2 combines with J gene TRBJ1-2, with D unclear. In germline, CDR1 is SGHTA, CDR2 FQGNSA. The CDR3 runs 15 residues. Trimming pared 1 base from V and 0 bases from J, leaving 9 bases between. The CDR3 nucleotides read TGTGCCAGCAGCTTAGGAGCTTATCCTAACTATGGCTACACCTTC. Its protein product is CASSLGAYPNYGYTF. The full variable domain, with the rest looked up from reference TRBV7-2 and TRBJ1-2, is GAGVSQSPSNKVTEKGKDVELRCDPISGHTALYWYRQSLGQGLEFLIYFQGNSAPDKSGLPSDRFSAERTGGSVSTLTIQRTQQEDSAVYLCASSLGAYPNYGYTFGSGTRLTVV.

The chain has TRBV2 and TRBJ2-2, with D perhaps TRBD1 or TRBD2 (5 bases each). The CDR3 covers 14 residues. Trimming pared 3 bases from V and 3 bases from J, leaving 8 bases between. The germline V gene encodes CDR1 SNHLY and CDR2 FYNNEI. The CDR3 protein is CASSDEGHTGELFF. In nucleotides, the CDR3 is TGTGCCAGCAGTGACGAGGGGCACACCGGGGAGCTGTTTTTT.

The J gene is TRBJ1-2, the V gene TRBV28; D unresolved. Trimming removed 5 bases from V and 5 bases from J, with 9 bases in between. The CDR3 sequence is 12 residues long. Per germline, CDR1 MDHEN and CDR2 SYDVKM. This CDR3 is CASSPVKYGYTF. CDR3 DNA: TGTGCCAGCAGTCCAGTGAAATATGGCTACACCTTC.

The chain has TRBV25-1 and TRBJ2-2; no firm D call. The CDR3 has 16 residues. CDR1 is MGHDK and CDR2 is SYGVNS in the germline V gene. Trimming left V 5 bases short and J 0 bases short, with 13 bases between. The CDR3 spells CASSSSPSPNTGELFF. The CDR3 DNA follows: TGTGCCAGCAGTTCGTCGCCCTCTCCGAACACCGGGGAGCTGTTTTTT.

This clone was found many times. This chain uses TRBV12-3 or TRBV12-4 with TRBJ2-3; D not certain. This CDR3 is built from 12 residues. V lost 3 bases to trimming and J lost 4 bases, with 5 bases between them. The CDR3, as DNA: TGTGCCAGCAGTTTCCGGCCAGATACGCAGTATTTT. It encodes CASSFRPDTQYF.

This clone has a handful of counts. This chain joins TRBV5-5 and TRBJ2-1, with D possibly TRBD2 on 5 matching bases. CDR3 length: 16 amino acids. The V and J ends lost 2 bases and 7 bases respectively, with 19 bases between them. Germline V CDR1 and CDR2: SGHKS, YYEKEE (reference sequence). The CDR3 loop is CASSFPPGIVANEQFF. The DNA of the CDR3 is TGTGCCAGCAGCTTCCCGCCGGGGATAGTGGCGAATGAGCAGTTCTTC.

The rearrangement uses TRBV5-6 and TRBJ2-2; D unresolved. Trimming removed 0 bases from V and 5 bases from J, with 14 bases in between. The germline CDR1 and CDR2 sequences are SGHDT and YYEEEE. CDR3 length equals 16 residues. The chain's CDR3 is CASSLVHVRRTGELFF. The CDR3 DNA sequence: TGTGCCAGCAGCTTGGTACACGTTAGGCGGACCGGGGAGCTGTTTTTT. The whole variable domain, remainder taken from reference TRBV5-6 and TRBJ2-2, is DAGVTQSPTHLIKTRGQQVTLRCSPKSGHDTVSWYQQALGQGPQFIFQYYEEEERQRGNFPDRFSGHQFPNYSSELNVNALLLGDSALYLCASSLVHVRRTGELFFGEGSRLTVL.

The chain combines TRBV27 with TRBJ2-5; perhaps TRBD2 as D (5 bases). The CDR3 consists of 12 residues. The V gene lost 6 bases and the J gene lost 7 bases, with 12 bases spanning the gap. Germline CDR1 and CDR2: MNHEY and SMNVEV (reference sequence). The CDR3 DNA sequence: TGTGCCAGCAGCACTAGTTTTGGGACCCAGTACTTC. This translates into CASSTSFGTQYF.

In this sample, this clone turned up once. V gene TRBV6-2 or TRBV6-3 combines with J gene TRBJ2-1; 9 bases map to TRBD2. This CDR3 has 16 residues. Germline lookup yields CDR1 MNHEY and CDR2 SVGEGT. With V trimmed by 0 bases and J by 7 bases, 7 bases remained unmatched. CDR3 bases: TGTGCCAGCAGTTACTCGAAGCTAGCGGGGCAAAATGAGCAGTTCTTC. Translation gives CASSYSKLAGQNEQFF.

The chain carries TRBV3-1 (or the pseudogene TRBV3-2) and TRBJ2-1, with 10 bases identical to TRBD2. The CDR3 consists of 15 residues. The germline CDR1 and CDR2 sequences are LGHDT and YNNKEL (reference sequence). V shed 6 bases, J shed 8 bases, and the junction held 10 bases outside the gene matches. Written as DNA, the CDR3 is TGTGCCAGCAGGATAGCGGGGGGCAGATTCCATGAGCAGTTCTTC. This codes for CASRIAGGRFHEQFF.

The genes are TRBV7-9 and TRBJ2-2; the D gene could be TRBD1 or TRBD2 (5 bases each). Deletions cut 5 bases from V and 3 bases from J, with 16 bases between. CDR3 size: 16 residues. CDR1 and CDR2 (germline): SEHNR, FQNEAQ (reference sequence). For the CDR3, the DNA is TGTGCCAGCAGCCACCTCCGAGGGGCACACACCGGGGAGCTGTTTTTT. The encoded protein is CASSHLRGAHTGELFF. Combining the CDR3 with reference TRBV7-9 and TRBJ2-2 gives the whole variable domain DTGVSQNPRHKITKRGQNVTFRCDPISEHNRLYWYRQTLGQGPEFLTYFQNEAQLEKSRLLSDRFSAERPKGSFSTLEIQRTEQGDSAMYLCASSHLRGAHTGELFFGEGSRLTVL.

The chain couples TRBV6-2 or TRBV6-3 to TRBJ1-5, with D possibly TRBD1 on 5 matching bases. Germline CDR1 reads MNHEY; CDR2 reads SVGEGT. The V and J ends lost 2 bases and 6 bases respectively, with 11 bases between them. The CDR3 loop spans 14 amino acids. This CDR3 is CASSYLAGSQPQHF. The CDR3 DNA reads TGTGCCAGCAGTTACCTCGCAGGGAGTCAGCCCCAGCATTTT.

This CDR3 is CASSLAPLAGVIGELFF. CDR3 coding DNA: TGCGCCAGCAGCTTGGCCCCACTAGCGGGGGTAATCGGGGAGCTGTTTTTT. The rearrangement uses TRBV5-1 and TRBJ2-2, with 11 bases matching TRBD2. CDR3 length: 17 residues. V gave up 0 bases and J gave up 7 bases; unmatched junction bases: 8. Germline V CDR1 and CDR2: SGHRS, YFSETQ.

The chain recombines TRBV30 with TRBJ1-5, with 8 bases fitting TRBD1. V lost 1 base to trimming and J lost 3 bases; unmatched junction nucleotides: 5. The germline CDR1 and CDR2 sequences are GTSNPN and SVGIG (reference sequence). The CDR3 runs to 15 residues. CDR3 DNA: TGTGCCTGGAGTGGCGGGACAGGCCACAATCAGCCCCAGCATTTT. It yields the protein CAWSGGTGHNQPQHF.

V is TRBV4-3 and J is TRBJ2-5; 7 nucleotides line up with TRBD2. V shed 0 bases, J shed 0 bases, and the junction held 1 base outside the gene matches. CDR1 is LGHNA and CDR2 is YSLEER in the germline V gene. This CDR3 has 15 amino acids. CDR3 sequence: CASSQETSNQETQYF. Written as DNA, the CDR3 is TGCGCCAGCAGCCAAGAGACTAGCAACCAAGAGACCCAGTACTTC.

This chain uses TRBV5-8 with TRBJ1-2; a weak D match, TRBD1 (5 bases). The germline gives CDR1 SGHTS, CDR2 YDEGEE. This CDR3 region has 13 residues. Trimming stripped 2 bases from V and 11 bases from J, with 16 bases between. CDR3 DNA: TGTGCCAGCAGCTTTGGCCAGGGCCTCGGTTACACCTTC. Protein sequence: CASSFGQGLGYTF.

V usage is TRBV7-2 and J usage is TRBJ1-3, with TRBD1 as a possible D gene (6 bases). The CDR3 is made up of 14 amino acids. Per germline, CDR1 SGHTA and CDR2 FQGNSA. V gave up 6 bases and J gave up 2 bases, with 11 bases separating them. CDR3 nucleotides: TGTGCCAGCAGTTGGGGGCCACCTGGAAACACCATATATTTT. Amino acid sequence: CASSWGPPGNTIYF.

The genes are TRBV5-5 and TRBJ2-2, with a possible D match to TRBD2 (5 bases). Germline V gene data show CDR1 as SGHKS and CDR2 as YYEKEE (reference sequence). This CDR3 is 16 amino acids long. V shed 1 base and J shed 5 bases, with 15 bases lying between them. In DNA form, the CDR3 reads TGTGCCAGCAGCTTGTTCCCCACCCCGGGAACCGGGGAGCTGTTTTTT. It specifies CASSLFPTPGTGELFF.

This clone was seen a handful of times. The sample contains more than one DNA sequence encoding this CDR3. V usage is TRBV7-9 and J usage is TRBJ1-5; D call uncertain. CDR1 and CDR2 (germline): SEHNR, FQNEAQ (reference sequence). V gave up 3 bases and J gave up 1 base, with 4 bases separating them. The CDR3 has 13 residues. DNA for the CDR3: TGTGCCAGCAGCTTGGACAGCAATCAGCCCCAGCATTTT. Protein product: CASSLDSNQPQHF. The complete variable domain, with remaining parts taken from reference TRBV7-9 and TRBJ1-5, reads DTGVSQNPRHKITKRGQNVTFRCDPISEHNRLYWYRQTLGQGPEFLTYFQNEAQLEKSRLLSDRFSAERPKGSFSTLEIQRTEQGDSAMYLCASSLDSNQPQHFGDGTRLSIL.

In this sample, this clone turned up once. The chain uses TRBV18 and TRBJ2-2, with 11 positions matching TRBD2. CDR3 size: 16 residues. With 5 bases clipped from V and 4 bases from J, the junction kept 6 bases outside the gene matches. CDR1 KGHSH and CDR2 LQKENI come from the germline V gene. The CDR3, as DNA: TGTGCCAGCTCAAACCTAGCGGGGGGCGCCACCGGGGAGCTGTTTTTT. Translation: CASSNLAGGATGELFF.

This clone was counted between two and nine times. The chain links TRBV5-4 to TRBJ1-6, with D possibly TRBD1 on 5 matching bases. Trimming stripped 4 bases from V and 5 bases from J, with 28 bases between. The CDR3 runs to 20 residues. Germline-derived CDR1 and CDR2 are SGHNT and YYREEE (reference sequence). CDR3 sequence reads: CASSPMVGSNTGGDNSPLHF. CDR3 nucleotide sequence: TGTGCCAGCAGCCCAATGGTAGGCTCTAATACTGGGGGAGATAATTCACCCCTCCACTTT. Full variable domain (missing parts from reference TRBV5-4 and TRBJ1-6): ETGVTQSPTHLIKTRGQQVTLRCSSQSGHNTVSWYQQALGQGPQFIFQYYREEENGRGNFPPRFSGLQFPNYSSELNVNALELDDSALYLCASSPMVGSNTGGDNSPLHFGNGTRLTVT.